A selection of T cell receptor beta chains follows, all from one sample in a study of shared clonotypes between healthy human individuals. This table comes from immunoSEQ multiplex PCR, and its TCRdb copy is limited to in-frame clones, with some not included. The sample records 1.5 million to 2.5 million clones, about 95% being singletons. Sequenced input: naive CD8+ T cells sorted from blood. Every receptor here comes from a young man in good health. Both conserved end residues are part of each CDR3. Fields, in order: clone size, D gene, V gene, J gene, CDR3 length, CDR3 protein, CDR3 DNA. A D gene is named only where the DNA matches it firmly. Clone size, where shown, is once, few, many, or a class for clones that have expanded.

-	TRBD1	TRBV28	TRBJ2-7	14	CASSWAGGLNEQYF	TGTGCCAGCAGTTGGGCAGGGGGCCTCAACGAGCAGTACTTC
once	-	TRBV21-1	TRBJ1-1	16	CASSKHRKRGRPEAFF	TGTGCCAGCAGCAAGCACAGGAAGAGGGGTCGACCTGAAGCTTTCTTT
-	-	TRBV28	TRBJ2-7	12	CASSSDNYEQYF	TGTGCCAGCAGTTCGGACAACTACGAGCAGTACTTC
-	TRBD2	TRBV7-9	TRBJ2-1	16	CASSLAAGGTYNEQFF	TGTGCCAGCAGCTTAGCGGCGGGAGGAACGTACAATGAGCAGTTCTTC
-	TRBD2	TRBV29-1	TRBJ2-7	15	CSVEIAGGQHYEQYF	TGCAGCGTTGAGATAGCGGGAGGGCAACATTACGAGCAGTACTTC
-	TRBD1	TRBV27	TRBJ2-5	15	CASSSGTGVKETQYF	TGTGCCAGCAGTTCCGGGACAGGGGTTAAGGAGACCCAGTACTTC
-	-	TRBV7-9	TRBJ2-7	14	CASSLSGPAYEQYF	TGTGCCAGCAGCTTATCCGGACCGGCCTACGAGCAGTACTTC
-	-	TRBV6-1	TRBJ2-3	17	CASSETYLGGSTDTQYF	TGTGCCAGCAGTGAAACTTATTTGGGGGGTAGCACAGATACGCAGTATTTT
-	TRBD1	TRBV5-4	TRBJ2-7	14	CASSGGQGAREQYF	TGTGCCAGCAGCGGTGGCCAGGGGGCGAGGGAGCAGTACTTC
-	-	TRBV28	TRBJ2-4	15	CASSLDPIAKNIQYF	TGTGCCAGCAGTTTAGACCCGATAGCCAAAAACATTCAGTACTTC
-	-	TRBV5-1	TRBJ2-7	14	CASSFEGPPYEQYF	TGCGCCAGCAGCTTCGAGGGACCTCCCTACGAGCAGTACTTC
-	-	TRBV27	TRBJ1-2	13	CASSFDSLYGYTF	TGTGCCAGCAGTTTTGACAGTCTCTATGGCTACACCTTC
-	-	TRBV7-9	TRBJ2-1	15	CASSPGGLNPNEQFF	TGTGCCAGCAGCCCCGGGGGCCTTAATCCCAATGAGCAGTTCTTC
-	TRBD1	TRBV4-1	TRBJ2-7	15	CASSQGGQVLDEQYF	TGCGCCAGCAGCCAAGGGGGACAGGTGCTCGACGAGCAGTACTTC
-	-	TRBV13	TRBJ2-3	14	CASSRPDSTDTQYF	TGTGCCAGCAGCCGACCCGATAGCACAGATACGCAGTATTTT
-	TRBD2	TRBV27	TRBJ2-7	15	CASSPGTSGPNEQYF	TGTGCCAGCAGTCCGGGGACTAGCGGCCCCAACGAGCAGTACTTC
-	-	TRBV29-1	TRBJ2-1	14	CSVVDSGSYNEQFF	TGCAGCGTTGTGGACTCCGGCTCCTACAATGAGCAGTTCTTC
once	TRBD1	TRBV5-1	TRBJ2-7	15	CASSLAGRTGDEQYF	TGCGCCAGCAGCTTGGCGGGAAGGACAGGGGACGAGCAGTACTTC
-	TRBD1	TRBV30	TRBJ1-2	11	CAWRDREGYTF	TGTGCCTGGAGAGACAGGGAAGGCTACACCTTC
-	-	TRBV10-3	TRBJ1-5	14	CAISESQGRQPQHF	TGTGCCATCAGTGAGTCACAGGGAAGGCAGCCCCAGCATTTT
once	TRBD1	TRBV25-1	TRBJ1-6	14	CASSERGTGDPLHF	TGTGCCAGCAGTGAAAGGGGGACAGGGGATCCCCTCCACTTT
-	TRBD1	TRBV5-4	TRBJ2-7	14	CASSLPGGSYEQYF	TGTGCCAGCAGCTTGCCAGGGGGCTCCTACGAGCAGTACTTC
-	-	TRBV5-1	TRBJ2-5	15	CASSLAPQTQETQYF	TGCGCCAGCAGCTTGGCCCCACAGACCCAAGAGACCCAGTACTTC
-	TRBD1	TRBV11-3	TRBJ2-1	13	CASSSDRDDEQFF	TGTGCCAGCAGCTCGGACAGGGATGATGAGCAGTTCTTC
-	TRBD1	TRBV12-5	TRBJ2-5	16	CASGLPQDRGEETQYF	TGTGCTAGTGGTTTGCCTCAGGACAGGGGCGAAGAGACCCAGTACTTC
-	TRBD2	TRBV27	TRBJ2-7	14	CASSLSGDSYEQYF	TGTGCCAGCAGTTTAAGCGGGGACTCCTACGAGCAGTACTTC
-	-	TRBV7-3	TRBJ2-2	14	CASSLDRTPGELFF	TGTGCCAGCAGCTTAGACAGAACTCCAGGGGAGCTGTTTTTT
-	-	TRBV6-5	TRBJ2-5	14	CASSYWGPQETQYF	TGTGCCAGCAGTTATTGGGGTCCACAAGAGACCCAGTACTTC
-	-	TRBV10-1	TRBJ2-7	14	CASSEMGGVNEQYF	TGCGCCAGCAGTGAGATGGGCGGGGTAAACGAGCAGTACTTC
-	-	TRBV4-1	TRBJ2-7	17	CASSQVSGHTLPYEQYF	TGCGCCAGCAGCCAAGTTTCAGGACACACCTTACCATACGAGCAGTACTTC
-	-	TRBV5-1	TRBJ2-5	11	CASSLEETQYF	TGCGCCAGCAGCCTGGAAGAGACCCAGTACTTC
-	TRBD2	TRBV7-9	TRBJ2-1	15	CASSLGTSGSNEQFF	TGTGCCAGCAGCTTAGGGACTAGCGGGAGCAATGAGCAGTTCTTC
once	TRBD2	TRBV4-3	TRBJ2-7	20	CASSQDWIAGGLAGDLEQYF	TGCGCCAGCAGCCAAGATTGGATTGCGGGCGGCTTAGCGGGAGACCTCGAGCAGTACTTC
-	TRBD1	TRBV6-5	TRBJ2-7	15	CASSYEGTGAYEQYF	TGTGCCAGCAGTTACGAAGGGACAGGGGCCTACGAGCAGTACTTC
-	-	TRBV18	TRBJ2-5	15	CASSHRETEVETQYF	TGTGCCAGCTCACATCGTGAGACTGAGGTAGAGACCCAGTACTTC
once	-	TRBV5-1	TRBJ2-3	12	CASSLAGDTQYF	TGCGCCAGCAGCTTGGCGGGGGATACGCAGTATTTT
-	-	TRBV2	TRBJ2-5	13	CAGGTGEAETQYF	TGTGCCGGGGGGACTGGCGAGGCAGAGACCCAGTACTTC
-	-	TRBV6-6	TRBJ2-3	13	CASSYLVADTQYF	TGTGCCAGCAGTTACCTGGTCGCAGATACGCAGTATTTT
-	TRBD2	TRBV9	TRBJ2-7	14	CASSVGGGLYEQYF	TGTGCCAGCAGCGTAGGCGGGGGGTTATACGAGCAGTACTTC
-	-	TRBV9	TRBJ2-7	15	CASSVSGGGAYEQYF	TGTGCCAGCAGCGTCAGCGGCGGTGGTGCGTACGAGCAGTACTTC
once	TRBD1	TRBV28	TRBJ1-4	13	CASSSERGLKLFF	TGTGCCAGCAGTTCGGAAAGGGGGCTAAAACTGTTTTTT
-	TRBD1	TRBV19	TRBJ2-7	13	CASSMTGIHEQYF	TGTGCCAGTAGTATGACAGGGATCCACGAGCAGTACTTC
-	TRBD1	TRBV6-5	TRBJ1-5	15	CASSYRGQGLKPQHF	TGTGCCAGCAGTTACCGAGGACAGGGGTTGAAGCCCCAGCATTTT
-	-	TRBV11-2	TRBJ2-1	16	CASSLEGRSSYNEQFF	TGTGCCAGCAGCTTAGAGGGGCGTAGCTCCTACAATGAGCAGTTCTTC
-	-	TRBV19	TRBJ2-2	16	CASSPPFTGFAGELFF	TGTGCCAGTAGTCCGCCTTTTACGGGATTCGCCGGGGAGCTGTTTTTT
-	-	TRBV5-6	TRBJ2-7	14	CASSLGQSSYEQYF	TGTGCCAGCAGCTTGGGACAGAGCTCCTACGAGCAGTACTTC
-	TRBD2	TRBV4-1	TRBJ2-7	15	CASSQLAGEWYEQYF	TGCGCCAGCAGCCAACTAGCGGGAGAGTGGTACGAGCAGTACTTC
once	-	TRBV5-1	TRBJ2-1	14	CASSLGRDPNEQFF	TGCGCCAGCAGCTTGGGTCGAGATCCTAATGAGCAGTTCTTC
-	-	TRBV29-1	TRBJ1-1	12	CSVRGGDTEAFF	TGCAGCGTGCGAGGGGGGGACACTGAAGCTTTCTTT
once	TRBD2	TRBV5-1	TRBJ2-5	18	CASTPWGQAGDLGETQYF	TGCGCCAGCACCCCCTGGGGGCAAGCGGGAGATTTAGGGGAGACCCAGTACTTC
-	-	TRBV7-9	TRBJ2-1	15	CASSPIARLYNEQFF	TGTGCCAGCAGCCCGATTGCAAGGCTGTACAATGAGCAGTTCTTC
-	-	TRBV19	TRBJ1-3	15	CASSIGPDWGNTIYF	TGTGCCAGTAGTATTGGACCGGACTGGGGAAACACCATATATTTT
-	-	TRBV28	TRBJ2-4	18	CASSLSRGGSVAKNIQYF	TGTGCCAGCAGTTTGAGTCGAGGGGGGTCTGTAGCCAAAAACATTCAGTACTTC
-	-	TRBV5-6	TRBJ1-5	13	CASSSQGNQPQHF	TGTGCCAGCAGCTCGCAGGGGAATCAGCCCCAGCATTTT
-	-	TRBV4-1	TRBJ2-1	14	CASSQDTGDNEQFF	TGCGCCAGCAGCCAAGATACGGGAGATAATGAGCAGTTCTTC
once	TRBD1	TRBV5-4	TRBJ2-3	15	CASISGTGSPDTQYF	TGTGCCAGCATATCCGGGACAGGGTCTCCAGATACGCAGTATTTT
-	-	TRBV4-1	TRBJ2-7	13	CASSQYHAGEQYF	TGCGCCAGCAGCCAATACCACGCAGGCGAGCAGTACTTC
-	TRBD1	TRBV4-3	TRBJ2-7	14	CASSQGQGSDEQYF	TGCGCCAGCAGCCAAGGACAGGGGAGCGACGAGCAGTACTTC
-	TRBD2	TRBV29-1	TRBJ2-7	15	CSVEGSSGSNYEQYF	TGCAGCGTTGAGGGATCTAGCGGGAGCAACTACGAGCAGTACTTC
-	-	TRBV13	TRBJ2-3	15	CASSPGDGGTDTQYF	TGTGCCAGCAGCCCCGGGGACGGAGGCACAGATACGCAGTATTTT